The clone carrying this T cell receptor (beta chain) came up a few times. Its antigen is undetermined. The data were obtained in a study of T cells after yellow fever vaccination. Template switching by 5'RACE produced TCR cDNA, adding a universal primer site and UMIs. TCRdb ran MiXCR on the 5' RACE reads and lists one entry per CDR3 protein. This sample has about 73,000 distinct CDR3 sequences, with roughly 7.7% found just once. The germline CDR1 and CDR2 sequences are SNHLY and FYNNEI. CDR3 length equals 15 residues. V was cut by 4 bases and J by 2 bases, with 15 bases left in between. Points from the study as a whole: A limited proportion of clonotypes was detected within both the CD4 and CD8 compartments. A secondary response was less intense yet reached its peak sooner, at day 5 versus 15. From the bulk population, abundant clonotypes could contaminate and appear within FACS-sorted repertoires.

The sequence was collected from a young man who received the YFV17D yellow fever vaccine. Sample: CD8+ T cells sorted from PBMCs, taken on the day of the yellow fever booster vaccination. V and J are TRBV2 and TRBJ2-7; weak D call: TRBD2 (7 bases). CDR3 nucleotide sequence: TGTGCCAGCAGTGCCCAAGGGGGGGCAACCTACGAGCAGTACTTC. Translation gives CASSAQGGATYEQYF. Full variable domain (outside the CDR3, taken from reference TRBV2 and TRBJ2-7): EPEVTQTPSHQVTQMGQEVILRCVPISNHLYFYWYRQILGQKVEFLVSFYNNEISEKSEIFDDQFSVERPDGSNFTLKIRSTKLEDSAMYFCASSAQGGATYEQYFGPGTRLTVT.